The clone carrying this TCR beta chain was found once. Its antigen is unknown. The data belong to a study of beta chain features in type 1 diabetes. Whole-study results and caveats: All four CD4+ subsets of Type 1 diabetes patients contained TCRB CDR3s that were moderately but significantly shorter.

The CDR3 sequence is 15 residues long. Trimming left V 2 bases short and J 6 bases short, with 14 bases between. Germline CDR1 SNHLY, CDR2 FYNNEI. As every portion of the isolated RNA was reverse transcribed, the sequencing read expressed TCRB transcripts. Generated by immunoSEQ multiplex PCR, the TCRdb table keeps only in-frame clones and is missing some. The table shows nearly 700,000 clones, with about an eighth occurring only once. The sequencing input was naive CD4+ T cells from blood. This chain links TRBV2 with TRBJ1-5; D might be TRBD1 (6 bases). The receptor was derived from a man younger than 35 with type 1 diabetes. In DNA, the CDR3 is TGTGCCAGCAGTGAATTACAGGGTATCGGTCAGCCCCAGCATTTT. This translates into CASSELQGIGQPQHF.